The clone carrying this TCR beta chain was detected only once. These data belong to a study of blood T cell repertoires in COVID-19. Study in general: Sources were T cells, B-cell-depleted T cells, or PBMCs; the material itself was cDNA or gDNA.

Losses at the gene ends were 3 bases for V and 1 base for J; bases not matched to a gene: 5. There are 15 residues in the CDR3. Germline V gene lookup returns CDR1 SGHRS and CDR2 YFSETQ. The method was immunoSEQ multiplex PCR; TCRdb's version includes in-frame clones alone and lacks a portion of them. Among 300,000 or so clones listed, roughly 85% were seen once. Cohort placement rested on clinical history that participants reported themselves. The specimen sequenced was PBMCs or T cells enriched from blood (not recorded which). The receptor was derived from a woman aged 40-49 years with acute COVID-19. The V and J genes are TRBV5-1 and TRBJ1-1; 8 nucleotides align to TRBD1. Here the CDR3 DNA reads TGCGCCAGCAGCTGGGGGACAGGCGGGAACACTGAAGCTTTCTTT. Residues: CASSWGTGGNTEAFF. The variable domain in full, with the rest retrieved from reference TRBV5-1 and TRBJ1-1, is KAGVTQTPRYLIKTRGQQVTLSCSPISGHRSVSWYQQTPGQGLQFLFEYFSETQRNKGNFPGRFSGRQFSNSRSEMNVSTLELGDSALYLCASSWGTGGNTEAFFGQGTRLTVV.